This entry describes one T cell receptor (beta chain). Assay used: immunoSEQ multiplex PCR; TCRdb lists only in-frame clones, some missing. The sample holds more than 140,000 clones, roughly 89% seen once. These data originate in a study of control samples from healthy donors and cancer patients. This TCR was recovered from a man between 18 and 35 years old in good health. Material for sequencing was blood.

This CDR3 reads CASSLVAGSDEQYF. CDR3 nucleotide sequence: TGCGCCAGCAGCTTGGTAGCGGGGAGCGACGAGCAGTACTTC. The V call is TRBV5-1, the J call TRBJ2-7; TRBD2 agrees at 8 bases. Germline CDR1 reads SGHRS; CDR2 reads YFSETQ. Trimming took 0 bases from V and 5 from J; bases not matched to a gene: 4. This CDR3 region has 14 residues.